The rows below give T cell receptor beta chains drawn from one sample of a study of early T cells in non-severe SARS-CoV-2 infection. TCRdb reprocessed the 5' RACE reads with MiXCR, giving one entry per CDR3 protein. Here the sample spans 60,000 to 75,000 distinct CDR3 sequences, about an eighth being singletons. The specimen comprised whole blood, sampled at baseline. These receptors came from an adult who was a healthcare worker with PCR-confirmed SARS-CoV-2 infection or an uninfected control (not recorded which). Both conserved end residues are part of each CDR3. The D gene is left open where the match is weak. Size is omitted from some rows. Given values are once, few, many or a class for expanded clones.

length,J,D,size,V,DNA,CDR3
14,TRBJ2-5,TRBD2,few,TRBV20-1,TGCAGTACCCGTAGCGGGGGGGCTGAAGAGACCCAGTACTTC,CSTRSGGAEETQYF
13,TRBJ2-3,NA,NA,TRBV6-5,TGTGCCAGCAGCTTCCCAGGTGCAGATACGCAGTATTTT,CASSFPGADTQYF
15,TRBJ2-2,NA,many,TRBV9,TGTGCCAGCAGCGCATCGCTAGCGACCACCGGGGAGCTGTTTTTT,CASSASLATTGELFF
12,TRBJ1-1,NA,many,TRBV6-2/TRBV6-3,TGTGCCAGCTATACAGGGAACACTGAAGCTTTCTTT,CASYTGNTEAFF
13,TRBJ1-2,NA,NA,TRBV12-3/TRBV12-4,TGTGCCAGCAGTTTTAATAGGAGACCTGGCTACACCTTC,CASSFNRRPGYTF
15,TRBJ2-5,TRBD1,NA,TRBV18,TGTGCCAGCTCACCCCCGACAGGGGTCTTCGAGACCCAGTACTTC,CASSPPTGVFETQYF
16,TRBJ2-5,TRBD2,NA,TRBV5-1,TGCGCCAGCAGCTCCGGACTAGCGGGCCTCCAAGAGACCCAGTACTTC,CASSSGLAGLQETQYF
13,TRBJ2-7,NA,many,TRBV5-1,TGCGCCAGCGCTGATGCCCACTCCTACGAGCAGTACTTC,CASADAHSYEQYF
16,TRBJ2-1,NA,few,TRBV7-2,TGTGCCAGCAGCCCGCGGACTCTTAGCTCCTACAATGAGCAGTTCTTC,CASSPRTLSSYNEQFF
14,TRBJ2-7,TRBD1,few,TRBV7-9,TGTGCCAGCAGCTTAGGGACAGGGGCCCACGAGCAGTACTTC,CASSLGTGAHEQYF
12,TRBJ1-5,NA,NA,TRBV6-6,TGTGCCAGCAGTTACGCTGGTCAGCCCCAGCATTTT,CASSYAGQPQHF
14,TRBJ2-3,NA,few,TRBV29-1,TGCAGCGTTGATTATCCGCAGGGCACAGATACGCAGTATTTT,CSVDYPQGTDTQYF
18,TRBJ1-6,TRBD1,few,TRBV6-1,TGTGCCAGCAGGACACGGACAGGCCAGATCTCCTATAATTCACCCCTCCACTTT,CASRTRTGQISYNSPLHF
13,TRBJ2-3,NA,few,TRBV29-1,TGCAGCGTCGAAAAAGGCTTGGGAGATACGCAGTATTTT,CSVEKGLGDTQYF
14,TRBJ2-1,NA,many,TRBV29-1,TGCAGCGTTGACATGGGCAACGGTAGCAATGAGCAGTTCTTC,CSVDMGNGSNEQFF
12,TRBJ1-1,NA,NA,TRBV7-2,TGTGCCAGCAGCTTAATAGGGACTGAAGCTTTCTTT,CASSLIGTEAFF
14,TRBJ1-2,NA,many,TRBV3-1,TGTGCCAGCAGCCAAGATTGGGCCGGTAATGGCTACACCTTC,CASSQDWAGNGYTF
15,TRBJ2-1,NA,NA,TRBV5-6,TGTGCCAGCAGCCTACGGGCCGTGCTGCCCAATGAGCAGTTCTTC,CASSLRAVLPNEQFF
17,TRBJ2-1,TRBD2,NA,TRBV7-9,TGTGCCAGCAATGACCCGGGTCGTCCGCGAGCCGGGGAGGGCGAGTTCTTC,CASNDPGRPRAGEGEFF
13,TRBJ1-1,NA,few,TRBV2,TGTGCCAGCAGTGTGGGGATGAACACTGAAGCTTTCTTT,CASSVGMNTEAFF
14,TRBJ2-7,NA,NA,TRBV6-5,TGTGCCAGCAGCCCTCGGCAGGTCGGGATGGTGCAGTACTTC,CASSPRQVGMVQYF
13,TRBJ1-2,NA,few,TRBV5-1,TGCGCCAGCAGCCTATCATTGGACTATGGCTACACCTTC,CASSLSLDYGYTF
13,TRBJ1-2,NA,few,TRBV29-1,TGCAGCGTTGAAGACAGGGGAGACTATGGCTACACCTTC,CSVEDRGDYGYTF
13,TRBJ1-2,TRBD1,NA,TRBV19,TGTGCCAGCCAACCACAGGGGTTCTATGGCTACACCTTC,CASQPQGFYGYTF
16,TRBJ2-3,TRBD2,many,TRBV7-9,TGTGCCAGCAGCTTGAATAGCGGGAGTATGGCAGATACGCAGTATTTT,CASSLNSGSMADTQYF
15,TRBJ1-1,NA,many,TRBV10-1,TGCGCCAGCAGTGATGGGGGAAAAATGAACACTGAAGCTTTCTTT,CASSDGGKMNTEAFF
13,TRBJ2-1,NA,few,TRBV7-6,TGTGCCAGCAGCCCAGACACCTACAATGAGCAGTTCTTC,CASSPDTYNEQFF
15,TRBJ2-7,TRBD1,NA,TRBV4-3,TGCGCCAGCAGCCAAGAGGCCAGGGGGCCCTACGAGCAGTACTTC,CASSQEARGPYEQYF
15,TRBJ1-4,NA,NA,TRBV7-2,TGTGCCAGCAGCCTGGGGGCAGGGGCCGCCGTAAAACTGTTTTTT,CASSLGAGAAVKLFF
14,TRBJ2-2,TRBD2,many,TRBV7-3,TGTGCCAGCAGCTCCGGCGGGAGCACCGGGGAGCTGTTTTTT,CASSSGGSTGELFF
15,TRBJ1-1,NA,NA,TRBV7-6,TGTGCCAGCAAAAAAGGGGGGCAGGAGGACACTGAAGCTTTCTTT,CASKKGGQEDTEAFF
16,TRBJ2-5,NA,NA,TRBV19,TGTGCCAGTAGTCCAGGGGGGGACAGCCTACAAGAGACCCAGTACTTC,CASSPGGDSLQETQYF
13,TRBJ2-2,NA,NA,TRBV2,TGTGCCAGCAGGATGTGGGGCACCGGGGAGCTGTTTTTT,CASRMWGTGELFF
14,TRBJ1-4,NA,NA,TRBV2,TGTGCCAGCAAAAACGGTATCCTGAATGAAAAACTGTTTTTT,CASKNGILNEKLFF
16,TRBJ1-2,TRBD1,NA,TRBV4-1,TGCGCCAGCAGCCAGGGACAGGGCGTAGGGAACTATGGCTACACCTTC,CASSQGQGVGNYGYTF
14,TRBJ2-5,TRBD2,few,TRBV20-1,TGCAGTGCTACCGGGACTAGCGCCCAAGAGACCCAGTACTTC,CSATGTSAQETQYF
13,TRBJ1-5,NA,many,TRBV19,TGTGCCAGCAGGAAGTATAGCAATCAGCCCCAGCATTTT,CASRKYSNQPQHF
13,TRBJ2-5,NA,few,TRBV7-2,TGTGCCAGCAGCTCCGCCAAACTAGGGACCCAGTACTTC,CASSSAKLGTQYF
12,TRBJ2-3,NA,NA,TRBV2,TGTGCCAGCAGTGAAGGGGCAGATACGCAGTATTTT,CASSEGADTQYF
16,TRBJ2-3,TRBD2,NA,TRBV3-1,TGTGCCAGCAGCCAAGGGCTAGCGGGGGGCGCAGATACGCAGTATTTT,CASSQGLAGGADTQYF
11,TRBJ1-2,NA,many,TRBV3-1,TGTGCCAGCAGCCATGTCCATGGCTACACCTTC,CASSHVHGYTF
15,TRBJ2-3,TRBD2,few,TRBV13,TGTGCCAGCAGCCCTACTAGCGGATACACAGATACGCAGTATTTT,CASSPTSGYTDTQYF
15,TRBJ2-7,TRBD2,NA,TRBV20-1,TGCAGTGCTAGAGATCCCCTAGCGGGTTCCTACGAGCAGTACTTC,CSARDPLAGSYEQYF
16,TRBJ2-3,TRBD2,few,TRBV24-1,TGTGCCACCAGTGTGGGGACTAGCGGATACACAGATACGCAGTATTTT,CATSVGTSGYTDTQYF
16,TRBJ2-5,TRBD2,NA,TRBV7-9,TGTGCCTCCTGGACTAGCGGGGGGTCTTTTGGAGAGACCCAGTACTTC,CASWTSGGSFGETQYF
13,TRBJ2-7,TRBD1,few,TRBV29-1,TGCAGCGTAGGACAGGGGAGATTCTACGAGCAGTACTTC,CSVGQGRFYEQYF
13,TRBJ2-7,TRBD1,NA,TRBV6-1,TGTGCCAGCACTAACGGCAGGGGGCTTGAGCAGTACTTC,CASTNGRGLEQYF
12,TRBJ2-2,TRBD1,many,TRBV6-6,TGTGCCAGCAGCAGGGGGTCCGGGGAGCTGTTTTTT,CASSRGSGELFF
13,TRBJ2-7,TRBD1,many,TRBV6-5,TGTGCCAGCAGTCCCTCAGGGGGCCCCGTCCAGTACTTC,CASSPSGGPVQYF